This T cell receptor beta chain is from a study of metastatic and nonmetastatic thyroid tumors (TCRdb year 2020). The study in broad terms: The researchers compared repertoires between peripheral blood samples and tumor or nodule tissue samples from patients with malignant or benign thyroid disease.

The CDR3 measures 13 amino acids from cysteine to phenylalanine. Only the CDR3 region is kept as DNA, spanning 39 bases read in frame from base 1. CDR1 and CDR2 were assigned from the germline V gene as MDHEN and SYDVKM. Trimming takes 3 bases from V and 5 bases from J, and the germline ends sit 10 bases apart. In the case of this clone: Its specific antigen is unknown. Qualities for individual bases were not recorded, and no much larger clone is one base off.

No patient had received any treatment before thyroid surgery. Using T-cell receptor beta sequencing, the researchers looked back retrospectively at clinical samples from patients, gathered between the early 2010s and the late 2010s. What the research found in general, with its limitations: TCR beta diversity was reported as significantly higher in malignant tumors than in benign nodules, in both blood and tumor samples.

The receptor library was made with PCR. The data were produced on an Illumina HiSeq 4000. High-throughput sequencing was used to profile the TCR beta-chain CDR3 region of every patient. Per the source publication's procedure: Drawing on CDR3 differences between clinicopathological groups, the researchers built a classifier meant to tell apart patients with distant-metastatic papillary thyroid cancer. Repertoire diversity was assessed with the Shannon index, and tumor-blood repertoire similarity with the Morisita-Horn index. The raw public data were reprocessed by TCRdb itself: fastp quality trimming at Q25, MiXCR clonotype calling, in-frame beta chains only. What appears here as the V and J calls and clone size reflects TCRdb's work, not the paper's. In all, the sample holds roughly 15,000 clones, and approximately 30% of those were seen once. The biggest ten clones account for 10% of the sample.

The sequence links TRBV28 to TRBJ1-1; no D gene can be assigned with confidence. Sequenced: blood. The sequence derives from a female donor with papillary thyroid cancer or a benign thyroid nodule (not recorded which). Some clones in this sample may be carry-over from other donors' samples. The CDR3 protein is CASSFFRQTEAFF. The nucleotide sequence reads as follows: TGTGCCAGCAGTTTCTTCCGGCAAACTGAAGCTTTCTTT. This CDR3, with the reference TRBV28 and TRBJ1-1 proteins standing in past its ends, gives the full variable domain DVKVTQSSRYLVKRTGEKVFLECVQDMDHENMFWYRQDPGLGLRLIYFSYDVKMKEKGDIPEGYSVSREKKERFSLILESASTNQTSMYLCASSFFRQTEAFFGQGTRLTVV.